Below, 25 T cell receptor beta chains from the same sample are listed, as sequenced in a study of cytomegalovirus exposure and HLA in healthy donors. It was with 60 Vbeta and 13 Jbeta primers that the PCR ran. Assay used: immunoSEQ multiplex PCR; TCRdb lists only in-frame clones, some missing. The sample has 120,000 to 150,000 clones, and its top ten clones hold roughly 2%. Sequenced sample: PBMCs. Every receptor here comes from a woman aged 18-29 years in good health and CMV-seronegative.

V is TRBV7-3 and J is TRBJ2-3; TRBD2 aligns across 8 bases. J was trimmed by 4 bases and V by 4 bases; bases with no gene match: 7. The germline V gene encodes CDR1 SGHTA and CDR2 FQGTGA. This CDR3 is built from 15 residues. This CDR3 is CASSYQAGAADTQYF. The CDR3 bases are TGTGCCAGCAGCTACCAAGCGGGAGCGGCAGATACGCAGTATTTT. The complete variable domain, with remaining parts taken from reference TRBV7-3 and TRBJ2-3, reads GAGVSQTPSNKVTEKGKYVELRCDPISGHTALYWYRQSLGQGPEFLIYFQGTGAADDSGLPNDRFFAVRPEGSVSTLKIQRTERGDSAVYLCASSYQAGAADTQYFGPGTRLTVL.

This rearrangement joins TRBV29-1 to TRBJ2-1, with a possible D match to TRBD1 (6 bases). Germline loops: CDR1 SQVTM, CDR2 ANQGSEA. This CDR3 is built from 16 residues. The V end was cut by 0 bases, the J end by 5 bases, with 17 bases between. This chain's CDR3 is CSVEEPTGPFDNEQFF. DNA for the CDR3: TGCAGCGTTGAAGAACCGACAGGTCCTTTTGACAATGAGCAGTTCTTC.

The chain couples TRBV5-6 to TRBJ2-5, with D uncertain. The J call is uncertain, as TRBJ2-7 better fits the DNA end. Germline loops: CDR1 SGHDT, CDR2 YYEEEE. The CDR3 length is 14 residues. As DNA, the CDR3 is TGTGCCAGCAACCCCGCTTCCCGCCTTTACGAGCAGTACTTC. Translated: CASNPASRLYEQYF.

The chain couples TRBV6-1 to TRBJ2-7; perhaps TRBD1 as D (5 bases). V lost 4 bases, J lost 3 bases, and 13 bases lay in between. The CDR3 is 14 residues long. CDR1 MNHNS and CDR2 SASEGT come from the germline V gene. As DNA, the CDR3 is TGTGCCAGCAGTGCCAGGGTTCTGGGCTACGAGCAGTACGTC. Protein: CASSARVLGYEQYV.

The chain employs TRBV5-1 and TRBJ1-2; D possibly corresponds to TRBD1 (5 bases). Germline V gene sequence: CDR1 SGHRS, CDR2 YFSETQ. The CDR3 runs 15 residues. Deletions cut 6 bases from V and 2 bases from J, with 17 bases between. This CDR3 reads CASTESGSSNYGYTF. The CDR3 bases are TGCGCCAGCACGGAGTCAGGGTCTTCGAACTATGGCTACACCTTC.

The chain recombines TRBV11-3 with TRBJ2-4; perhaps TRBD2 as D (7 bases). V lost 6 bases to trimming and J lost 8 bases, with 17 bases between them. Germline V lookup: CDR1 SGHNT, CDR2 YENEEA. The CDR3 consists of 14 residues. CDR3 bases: TGTGCCAGCAGTCTAGGGGGGGCGCATGACATTCAGTACTTC. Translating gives CASSLGGAHDIQYF.

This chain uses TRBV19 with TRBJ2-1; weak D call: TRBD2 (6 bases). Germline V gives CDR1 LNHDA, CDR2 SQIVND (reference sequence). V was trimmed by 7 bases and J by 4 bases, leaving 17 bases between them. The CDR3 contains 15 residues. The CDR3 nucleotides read TGTGCCAGTACAACCTGGGGGGAAGGGTACAATGAGCAGTTCTTC. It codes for CASTTWGEGYNEQFF.

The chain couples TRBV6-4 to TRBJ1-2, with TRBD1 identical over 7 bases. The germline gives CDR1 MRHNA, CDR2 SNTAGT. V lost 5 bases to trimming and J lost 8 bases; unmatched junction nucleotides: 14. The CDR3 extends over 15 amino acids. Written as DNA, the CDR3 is TGTGCCAGCAGTCCAGACAGGGATTCAGGATGGGGCTACACCTTC. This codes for CASSPDRDSGWGYTF.

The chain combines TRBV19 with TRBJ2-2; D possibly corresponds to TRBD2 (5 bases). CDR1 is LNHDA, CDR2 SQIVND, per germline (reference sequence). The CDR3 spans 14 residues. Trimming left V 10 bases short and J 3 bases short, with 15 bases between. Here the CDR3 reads CAIRPFGDTGELFF. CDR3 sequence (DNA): TGTGCCATCAGACCCTTCGGGGACACCGGGGAGCTGTTTTTT.

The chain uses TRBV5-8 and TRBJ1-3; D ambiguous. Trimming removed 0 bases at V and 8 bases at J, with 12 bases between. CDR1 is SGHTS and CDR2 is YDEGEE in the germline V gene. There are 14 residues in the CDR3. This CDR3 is CASSLDTSEDTIYF. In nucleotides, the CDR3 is TGTGCCAGCAGCTTGGATACAAGTGAGGACACCATATATTTT.

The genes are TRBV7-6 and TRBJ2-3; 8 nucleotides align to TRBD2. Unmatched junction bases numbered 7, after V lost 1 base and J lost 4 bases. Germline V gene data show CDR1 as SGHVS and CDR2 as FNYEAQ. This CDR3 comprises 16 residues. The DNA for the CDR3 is TGTGCCAGCAGCTTAGACCAGCGGGGGCCAGCAGATACGCAGTATTTT. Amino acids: CASSLDQRGPADTQYF.

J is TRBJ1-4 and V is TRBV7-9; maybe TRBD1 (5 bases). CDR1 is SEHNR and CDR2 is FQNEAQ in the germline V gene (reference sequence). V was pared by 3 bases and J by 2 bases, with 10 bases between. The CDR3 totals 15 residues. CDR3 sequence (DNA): TGTGCCAGCAGCTTTAGACAGCCGACTAATGAAAAACTGTTTTTT. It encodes CASSFRQPTNEKLFF.

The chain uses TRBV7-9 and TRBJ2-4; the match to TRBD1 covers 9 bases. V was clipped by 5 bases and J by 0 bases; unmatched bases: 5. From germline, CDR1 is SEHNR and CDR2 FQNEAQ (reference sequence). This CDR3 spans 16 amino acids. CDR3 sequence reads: CASSDRDREAKNIQYF. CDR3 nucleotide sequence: TGTGCCAGCAGCGACCGGGACAGGGAAGCCAAAAACATTCAGTACTTC.

The CDR3 reads CASSEALRHGRETQYF. The CDR3 DNA is TGTGCCAGCAGTGAAGCGCTTCGTCATGGTCGGGAGACCCAGTACTTC. The chain combines TRBV6-1 with TRBJ2-5; no firm D call. Germline V gives CDR1 MNHNS, CDR2 SASEGT. V dropped 0 bases and J dropped 5 bases, with 16 bases sitting between them. CDR3 size: 16 residues.

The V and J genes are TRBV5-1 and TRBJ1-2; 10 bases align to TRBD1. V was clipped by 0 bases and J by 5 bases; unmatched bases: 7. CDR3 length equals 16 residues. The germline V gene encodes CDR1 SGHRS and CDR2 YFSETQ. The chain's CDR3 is CASSLEGDRGRYGYTF. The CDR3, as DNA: TGCGCCAGCAGCTTGGAAGGGGACAGGGGACGTTATGGCTACACCTTC.

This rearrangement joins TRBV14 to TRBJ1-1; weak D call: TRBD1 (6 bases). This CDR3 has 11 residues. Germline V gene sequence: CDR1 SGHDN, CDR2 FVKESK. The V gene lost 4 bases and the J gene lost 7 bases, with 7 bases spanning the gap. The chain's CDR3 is CASSPGVEAFF. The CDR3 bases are TGTGCCAGCAGCCCAGGGGTTGAAGCTTTCTTT. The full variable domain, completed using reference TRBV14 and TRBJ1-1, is EAGVTQFPSHSVIEKGQTVTLRCDPISGHDNLYWYRRVMGKEIKFLLHFVKESKQDESGMPNNRFLAERTGGTYSTLKVQPAELEDSGVYFCASSPGVEAFFGQGTRLTVV.

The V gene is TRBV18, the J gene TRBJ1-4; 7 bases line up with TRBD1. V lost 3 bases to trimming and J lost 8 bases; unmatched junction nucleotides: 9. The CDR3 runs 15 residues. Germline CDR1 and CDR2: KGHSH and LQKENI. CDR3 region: CASSPRSGGTEKLFF. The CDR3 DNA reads TGTGCCAGCTCACCTCGTTCAGGGGGGACGGAAAAACTGTTTTTT.

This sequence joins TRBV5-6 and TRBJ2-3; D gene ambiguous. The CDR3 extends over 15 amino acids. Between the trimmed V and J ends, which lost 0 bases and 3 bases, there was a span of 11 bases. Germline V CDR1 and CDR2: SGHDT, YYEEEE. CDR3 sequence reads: CASSLVLSSTDTQYF. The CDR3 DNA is TGTGCCAGCAGCTTGGTTCTAAGTAGTACAGATACGCAGTATTTT.

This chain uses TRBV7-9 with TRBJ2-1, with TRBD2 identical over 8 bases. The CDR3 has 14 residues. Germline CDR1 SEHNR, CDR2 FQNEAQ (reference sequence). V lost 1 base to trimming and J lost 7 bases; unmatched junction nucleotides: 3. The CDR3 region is CASSLDGTSNEQFF. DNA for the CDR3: TGTGCCAGCAGCTTAGATGGGACTAGTAATGAGCAGTTCTTC.

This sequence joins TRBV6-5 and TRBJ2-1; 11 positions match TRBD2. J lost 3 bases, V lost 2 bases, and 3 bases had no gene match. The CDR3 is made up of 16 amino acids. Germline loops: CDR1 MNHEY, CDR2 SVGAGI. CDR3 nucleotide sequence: TGTGCCAGCAGTTACGCAACTAGCGGGAGCTACAATGAGCAGTTCTTC. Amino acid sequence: CASSYATSGSYNEQFF.

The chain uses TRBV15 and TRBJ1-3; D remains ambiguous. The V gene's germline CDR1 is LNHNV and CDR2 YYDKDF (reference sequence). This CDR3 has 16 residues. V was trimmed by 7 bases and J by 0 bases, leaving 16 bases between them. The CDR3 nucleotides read TGTGCCACCATCTCACCCCTAGCGCCCTCTGGAAACACCATATATTTT. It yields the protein CATISPLAPSGNTIYF.

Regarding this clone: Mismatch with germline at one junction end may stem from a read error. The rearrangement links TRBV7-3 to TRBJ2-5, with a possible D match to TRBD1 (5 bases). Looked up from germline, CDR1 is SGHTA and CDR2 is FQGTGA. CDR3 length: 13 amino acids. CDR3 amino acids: CASSVDRQEAQYF. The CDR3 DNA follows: TGTGCCAGCAGCGTCGACAGACAAGAGGCCCAGTACTTC.

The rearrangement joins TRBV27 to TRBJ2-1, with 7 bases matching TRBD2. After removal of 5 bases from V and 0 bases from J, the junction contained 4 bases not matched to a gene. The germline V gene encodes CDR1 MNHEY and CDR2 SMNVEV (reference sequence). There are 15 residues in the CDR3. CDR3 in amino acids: CASSPLADSYNEQFF. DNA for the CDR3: TGTGCCAGCAGTCCTCTAGCGGACTCCTACAATGAGCAGTTCTTC.

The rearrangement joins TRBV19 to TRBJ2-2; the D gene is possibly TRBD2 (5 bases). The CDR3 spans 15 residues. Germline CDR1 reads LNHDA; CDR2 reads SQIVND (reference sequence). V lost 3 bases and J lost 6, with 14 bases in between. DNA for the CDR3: TGTGCCAGTAGTATTCCGGGGTTAGGGCCCGGGGAGCTGTTTTTT. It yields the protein CASSIPGLGPGELFF.

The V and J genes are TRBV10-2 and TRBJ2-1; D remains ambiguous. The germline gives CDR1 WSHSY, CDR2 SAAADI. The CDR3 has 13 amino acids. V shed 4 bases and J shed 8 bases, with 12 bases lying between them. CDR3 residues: CASSVLSLDEQFF. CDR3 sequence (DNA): TGCGCCAGCAGTGTTCTTTCCCTCGATGAGCAGTTCTTC.